This T cell receptor (beta chain) was identified during a study of CD4 T cells in relation to SARS-CoV-2 and coronaviruses. Overall study: After roughly ten days of antigen culture, PBMC TCR beta CDR3s were sequenced.

Worth noting for this clone: Its antigen is as yet unknown.

9.4 x 10^4 or so naive or memory CD4+ cells were cultured with CEF peptides for nine to ten days. With V trimmed by 1 base and J by 7 bases, 12 bases remained unmatched. CDR1 MDHEN and CDR2 SYDVKM come from the germline V gene. The CDR3 has 16 residues. TCRdb's copy holds only in-frame clones and misses some; the assay was immunoSEQ multiplex PCR. The sample has some 44,000 clones; over 75% are singletons. General study points: No donor gave both pre-pandemic and post-infection samples. SARS-CoV-2-driven expansion was significantly weaker in crossreactive than monoreactive clones.

Sequencing used naive CD4+ T cells from PBMCs, cultured in vitro. As for subset: naive CD4+ T cells isolated by negative enrichment. J is TRBJ1-2 and V is TRBV28; 7 bases map to TRBD1. This receptor was obtained from an adult with COVID-19. CDR3 protein: CASSLSLQGISGGYTF. In DNA, the CDR3 is TGTGCCAGCAGTTTATCCCTACAGGGGATAAGCGGTGGCTACACCTTC.